This entry is about one T cell receptor beta chain. Thawed, overnight-rested PBMC were stained with GMM-loaded CD1B tetramer, viability dye and anti-CD3, then sorted. CD1B tetramers were loaded with Rhodococcus equi-derived C32 glucose monomycolate. V shed 2 bases and J shed 1 base, with 8 bases lying between them. The germline CDR1 and CDR2 sequences are SGHNT and YENEEA. The CDR3 totals 14 residues. The sample belongs to a study of T cells in tuberculosis. Sequencing used immunoSEQ multiplex PCR; TCRdb keeps in-frame clones, though not all of them. The sample has approximately 100,000 clones, roughly 90% seen once.

Sequenced input: CD1b-GMM tetramer-negative cells sorted from PBMCs. The genes are TRBV11-3 and TRBJ1-1, with D possibly TRBD1 on 5 matching bases. This TCR derives from an adult woman with latent tuberculosis. The chain's CDR3 is CASSLRGSNTEAFF. The CDR3 DNA reads as TGTGCCAGCAGCTTAAGGGGTTCGAACACTGAAGCTTTCTTT. The variable domain in full, completed from reference TRBV11-3 and TRBJ1-1, reads EAGVVQSPRYKIIEKKQPVAFWCNPISGHNTLYWYLQNLGQGPELLIRYENEEAVDDSQLPKDRFSAERLKGVDSTLKIQPAELGDSAVYLCASSLRGSNTEAFFGQGTRLTVV.